A single sample gave rise to the 4 T cell receptor beta chains below, sequenced in a study of blood T cell repertoires in COVID-19. Profiled with immunoSEQ multiplex PCR; TCRdb holds only in-frame clones, not every one. The table includes over 110,000 clones, roughly 85% detected once. The sequenced sample was peripheral blood. The receptors were sampled from a man aged 55-75 years with acute or convalescent COVID-19.

The chain employs TRBV3-1 (or the pseudogene TRBV3-2) and TRBJ2-1; 7 bases align to TRBD2. The junction had 6 bases not matched to a gene; V was cut back by 0 bases and J by 7 bases. The germline V gene has CDR1 LGHDT and CDR2 YNNKEL (reference sequence). The CDR3 spans 15 residues. The CDR3 DNA reads TGTGCCAGCAGCCAAGATCAGCGGGAACGAAATGAGCAGTTCTTC. It yields the protein CASSQDQRERNEQFF.

The sample holds a few counts of this clone. The chain carries TRBV10-3 and TRBJ1-5; D is undetermined. Germline V lookup: CDR1 ENHRY, CDR2 SYGVKD. The CDR3 contains 14 residues. V gave up 2 bases and J gave up 3 bases, with 8 bases separating them. CDR3 protein: CAISEEGPNQPQHF. The CDR3 DNA sequence: TGTGCCATCAGTGAGGAGGGCCCCAATCAGCCCCAGCATTTT.

This chain uses TRBV19 with TRBJ1-3, with 7 bases that match TRBD1. This CDR3 is 16 amino acids long. Germline V gene data show CDR1 as LNHDA and CDR2 as SQIVND (reference sequence). Trimming cost V 8 bases and J 0 bases; bases outside gene matches: 10. Here the CDR3 DNA reads TGTGCCAGTCACCTTATCGGACAGGCCTCTGGAAACACCATATATTTT. The encoded protein is CASHLIGQASGNTIYF.

V usage is TRBV29-1 and J usage is TRBJ1-3; 7 bases agree with TRBD1. CDR1 and CDR2 (germline): SQVTM, ANQGSEA. CDR3 length equals 13 residues. V gave up 7 bases and J gave up 4 bases; unmatched junction bases: 7. The CDR3 loop reads CSASTGVGNTIYF. Here the CDR3 DNA reads TGCAGCGCTTCCACAGGGGTCGGAAACACCATATATTTT.